The 13 T cell receptor beta chains given below trace back to one sample, sequenced in a study of blood T cells in healthy people across ages. A second PCR of about 6 to 12 cycles used a sample-barcoded 5' primer and a J-beta primer mix. TCRdb reanalysed the 5' RACE reads using MiXCR and keeps one entry per CDR3 protein. The sample has 1.5 million or so distinct CDR3 sequences, 40% to 45% seen once. Sequencing used blood. The receptors derive from a woman between 18 and 30 years old in good health.

The rearrangement joins TRBV11-3 to TRBJ2-3; 10 bases map to TRBD2. CDR1 SGHNT and CDR2 YENEEA come from the germline V gene. The CDR3 spans 17 residues. Trimming removed 1 base from V and 3 bases from J; junction bases left unmatched: 7. The CDR3 loop reads CASSLGASGGPTDTQYF. Written as DNA, the CDR3 is TGTGCCAGCAGCTTAGGGGCTAGCGGGGGCCCGACAGATACGCAGTATTTT.

This clonotype was counted only a few times. The rearrangement uses TRBV3-1 and TRBJ2-3; 9 positions agree with TRBD2. The V gene's germline CDR1 is LGHDT and CDR2 YNNKEL (reference sequence). Trimming at V came to 2 bases and at J to 0 bases, leaving 6 bases not matched to a gene. The CDR3 is 17 residues long. The CDR3 protein is CASSQFWRGGSTDTQYF. The CDR3 DNA sequence: TGTGCCAGCAGCCAATTCTGGCGGGGGGGCAGCACAGATACGCAGTATTTT.

As to this clonotype: A junction boundary mismatches the germline segment, possibly from a read error. The chain has TRBV28 and TRBJ1-1, with 7 bases matching TRBD1. The CDR3 has 14 amino acids. Germline V CDR1 and CDR2: MDHEN, SYDVKM. DNA of the CDR3: TGTACCAGCAGGGTCCAGGGGGGTAGCACTGAAGCTTTCTTT. Protein sequence: CTSRVQGGSTEAFF.

This clonotype was recorded a few times. The V call is TRBV4-3, the J call TRBJ1-1; no definite D call. The V gene's germline CDR1 is LGHNA and CDR2 YSLEER. V shed 2 bases and J shed 1 base, with 11 bases lying between them. The CDR3 is 15 residues long. The CDR3 bases are TGCGCCAGCAGCCAACTTTTTCAGAGGAACACTGAAGCTTTCTTT. Translation gives CASSQLFQRNTEAFF.

This clonotype was seen more than once but under ten times. The chain joins TRBV12-3 or TRBV12-4 to TRBJ2-7; D unresolved. The V end lost 6 bases, the J end lost 6 bases, and 12 bases lay between the germline ends. This CDR3 is 12 amino acids long. The CDR3 loop is CASSLLPAEQYF. In DNA, the CDR3 is TGTGCCAGCAGCTTACTTCCCGCCGAGCAGTACTTC.

This sequence joins TRBV28 and TRBJ2-1; no definite D call. The germline V gene encodes CDR1 MDHEN and CDR2 SYDVKM. This CDR3 is 15 amino acids long. V was pared by 5 bases and J by 4 bases, with 15 bases between. In DNA form, the CDR3 reads TGTGCCAGCAGTCCACGACCCCTACAGTACAATGAGCAGTTCTTC. It encodes CASSPRPLQYNEQFF. Using reference TRBV28 and TRBJ2-1 for the parts outside the CDR3, the full variable domain is DVKVTQSSRYLVKRTGEKVFLECVQDMDHENMFWYRQDPGLGLRLIYFSYDVKMKEKGDIPEGYSVSREKKERFSLILESASTNQTSMYLCASSPRPLQYNEQFFGPGTRLTVL.

This clonotype was counted only a few times. The rearrangement links TRBV20-1 to TRBJ2-5; perhaps TRBD1 as D (5 bases). This CDR3 region has 12 residues. The V end was cut by 2 bases, the J end by 5 bases, with 9 bases between. Per germline, CDR1 DFQATT and CDR2 SNEGSKA (reference sequence). Here the CDR3 DNA reads TGCAGTGCTAGATTGGGGCGGGAGACCCAGTACTTC. This encodes CSARLGRETQYF.

This clonotype was observed a handful of times. The chain uses TRBV7-2 and TRBJ1-1; the match to TRBD1 covers 8 bases. CDR3 length: 17 amino acids. The trim removed 0 bases at V and 0 bases at J, leaving 6 bases unmatched. Germline CDR1 SGHTA, CDR2 FQGNSA. The CDR3 loop reads CASSLAVRTGLNTEAFF. DNA for the CDR3: TGTGCCAGCAGCTTAGCGGTAAGGACAGGGCTGAACACTGAAGCTTTCTTT.

This chain uses TRBV28 with TRBJ2-3, with 7 bases identical to TRBD2. CDR3 size: 15 residues. Germline lookup yields CDR1 MDHEN and CDR2 SYDVKM. J was trimmed by 2 bases and V by 7 bases; bases with no gene match: 9. This CDR3 reads CASTGREDFTDTQYF. Here the CDR3 DNA reads TGTGCCAGCACCGGACGGGAGGATTTCACAGATACGCAGTATTTT. The whole variable domain, remainder taken from reference TRBV28 and TRBJ2-3, is DVKVTQSSRYLVKRTGEKVFLECVQDMDHENMFWYRQDPGLGLRLIYFSYDVKMKEKGDIPEGYSVSREKKERFSLILESASTNQTSMYLCASTGREDFTDTQYFGPGTRLTVL.

This clonotype came up once. V usage is TRBV20-1 and J usage is TRBJ2-1; weak D call: TRBD1 (7 bases). The V and J ends lost 0 bases and 10 bases respectively, with 22 bases between them. Germline V CDR1 and CDR2: DFQATT, SNEGSKA (reference sequence). The CDR3 extends over 16 amino acids. The CDR3 reads CSARDLTGEDGREQFF. DNA of the CDR3: TGCAGTGCTAGAGACCTTACAGGGGAGGACGGAAGAGAGCAGTTCTTC.

The chain uses TRBV6-5 and TRBJ1-2; D may be TRBD1 (6 bases). The ends were cut back, 2 bases at V and 4 bases at J, with 17 bases in the middle. The CDR3 runs to 16 residues. CDR1 MNHEY and CDR2 SVGAGI come from the germline V gene. The CDR3 here is CASSYGAGTQVYGYTF. For the CDR3, the DNA is TGTGCCAGCAGTTACGGCGCCGGGACACAAGTCTATGGCTACACCTTC.

The V and J genes are TRBV4-1 and TRBJ2-1, with unresolved D. Germline lookup yields CDR1 MGHRA and CDR2 YSYEKL. The CDR3 has 17 residues. Trimming stripped 1 base from V and 3 bases from J, with 16 bases between. The CDR3 spells CASSQVSDTTLYNEQFF. The CDR3 bases are TGCGCCAGCAGCCAAGTGAGCGACACGACTCTCTACAATGAGCAGTTCTTC.

CDR3 nucleotides: TGTGCCAGCAGCTTAGTCACGGGACTAGCGGGAGTATCCAATGAGCAGTACTTC. Amino acids: CASSLVTGLAGVSNEQYF. The V gene is TRBV7-8, the J gene TRBJ2-7, with 14 nucleotides matching TRBD2. The CDR3 is 18 residues long. Germline CDR1 is SGHVS and CDR2 is FQNEAQ. V lost 1 base, J lost 7 bases, and 12 bases stayed unmatched. Full variable domain (remainder filled in from reference TRBV7-8 and TRBJ2-7): GAGVSQSPRYKVAKRGQDVALRCDPISGHVSLFWYQQALGQGPEFLTYFQNEAQLDKSGLPSDRFFAERPEGSVSTLKIQRTQQEDSAVYLCASSLVTGLAGVSNEQYFGPGTRLTVT.